The T cell receptor beta chain under discussion was sequenced for a study of blood T cells in healthy people across ages. Sample-barcoded 5' priming and a J-beta primer mix drove a second PCR of roughly 6 to 12 cycles. Each cDNA molecule was tagged by a template-switch adaptor that had 12 random nucleotides. TCRdb passed the 5' RACE reads through MiXCR, listing each CDR3 protein once. This sample has roughly 800,000 distinct CDR3 sequences, with 58% found just once. Findings and caveats of the study: Expanded clonotype changes were possibly confounded by unknown donor CMV status. A greater number of naive CD4+ cells and higher diversity distinguished long-lived donors from aged donors.

Isolation per sample recovered at least 6.5 million PBMCs. Per the germline V gene, CDR1 is SGHTA and CDR2 is FQGNSA. The CDR3 runs 15 residues. To note about this clonotype: Its antigen is as yet unknown. The junction differs from germline at one of its ends, possibly a read error.

The chain uses TRBV7-2 and TRBJ1-1, with D hard to call. This receptor was identified in a man aged 30 to 39 in good health. Sequencing was carried out using blood. The DNA for the CDR3 is TGTGCCAGCAGTTTAGCCGGGTCCCAAAAGACTGAAGCTTTCTTT. This encodes CASSLAGSQKTEAFF.